This TCR beta chain was identified during a study of shared clonotypes between healthy human individuals. Selected positively for CCR7 and CD45RO-negative, naive CD8 cells excluded terminally differentiated effector memory CD45RA+ cells. Trimming took 4 bases from V and 0 from J, leaving 6 bases between them. This CDR3 contains 13 residues. The germline CDR1 and CDR2 sequences are LNHDA and SQIVND (reference sequence). Libraries were prepared by immunoSEQ multiplex PCR; TCRdb keeps only in-frame clonotypes and omits some of them. The profile shows about 2 million clones, about 95% of them singletons.

The TCR comes from a man aged 18-30 years in good health. Sequenced material: naive CD8+ T cells sorted from blood. The J gene is TRBJ1-1, the V gene TRBV19; D unclear. The CDR3 DNA reads as TGTGCCAGTAGTACGGCCATGAACACTGAAGCTTTCTTT. As protein: CASSTAMNTEAFF.